This T cell receptor beta chain was obtained from a study of CD8 T cells in Susac syndrome (dated 2019 in TCRdb). For context, the study as a whole: Among the Susac syndrome patients who were sequenced, clinically active disease was present in more than five and clinical remission was observed in 8 or 9. Susac syndrome patients were therapy-naive, on corticosteroids (some also receiving IVIg), or on IVIg alone at blood withdrawal. Whether CD8+ T cell activation and differentiation in Susac syndrome was antigen driven was tested using repertoire sequencing.

CDR1 MDHEN and CDR2 SYDVKM are derived from the germline V gene. CDR3 length: 15 amino acids, cysteine to phenylalanine. The sequence is cut down to CDR3 DNA, 45 bases in frame from base 1. V and J are trimmed by 2 bases and 2 bases, and the gene matches miss 5 bases of the junction. In regard to this clonotype: Which antigen it targets is not known. There are no base qualities to consult, and no much larger clone falls within one base.

Peripheral blood CD8+ and CD4+ T cells from healthy donors, Susac syndrome patients and multiple sclerosis patients were profiled using high-throughput TCR beta sequencing. Susac syndrome patients met recently defined diagnostic criteria for definite or probable disease. Bulk CD8+ and CD4+ T cells were purified by magnetic negative isolation, while CD8+ TEMRA cells were enriched using FACS. Blood was collected in EDTA tubes and processed within 24 hours, with PBMCs isolated through density gradient centrifugation. PBMCs intended for TCR sequencing were cryopreserved in liquid nitrogen and thawed later in a water bath at 37 degrees C. A purity of at least 90% was achieved for sorted or isolated CD4+, CD8+ and CD8+ TEMRA cells. RNA was extracted with the RNeasy kit and roughly 0.45 to 1 ug was reverse transcribed using random hexamers. The immunoSEQ multiplex PCR assay, which covers 54 Vbeta and 13 Jbeta segments, was used to amplify TCR beta CDR3 regions. PCR amplification bias was corrected using a synthetic template baseline for primer optimization and computational correction. Concerning the study's data processing: Reads were annotated to V, D and J genes per IMGT and analyzed with immunoSEQ Analyzer, keeping only productive sequences. Clonality was computed as one minus Shannon entropy normalized by log2 of the number of productive unique sequences. Public and private clones were assessed among the 100 most prevalent clones of each patient and control. Clones were defined as Susac-specific when absent from the healthy and MS cohorts, from over 950 published viral clones and from other ImmuneACCESS disease sequences. The raw public data were reprocessed by TCRdb itself: fastp quality trimming at Q25, MiXCR clonotype calling, in-frame beta chains only. Merged by CDR3 protein, the rows form single entries marked with the most common genes and DNA. The V and J calls were not made by the authors but by TCRdb's processing. This sample comprises about 180,000 distinct CDR3 sequences, roughly 94% of them detected only once. The ten biggest clones cover approximately 0.099% of the sample.

Study-level results and caveats: The TCR sequencing and HLA analysis was acknowledged to have included a relatively small number of individuals. The CD4+ T cell repertoire of patients with Susac syndrome showed no detectable clonal expansion.

This TCR came from a human donor with Susac syndrome. The sample was CD4+ T cells from PBMCs. This receptor chain uses TRBV28 and TRBJ2-7; TRBD2 aligns with 8 central bases. The CDR3 protein: CASSLHTSGPYEQYF. The DNA sequence is TGTGCCAGCAGTTTACATACTAGCGGACCCTACGAGCAGTACTTC. Here the CDR3 is joined to the reference TRBV28 and TRBJ2-7 genes, and the full variable domain is: DVKVTQSSRYLVKRTGEKVFLECVQDMDHENMFWYRQDPGLGLRLIYFSYDVKMKEKGDIPEGYSVSREKKERFSLILESASTNQTSMYLCASSLHTSGPYEQYFGPGTRLTVT.